A selection of T cell receptor beta chains follows, all from one sample in a study of T cells in tuberculosis. The method was immunoSEQ multiplex PCR; TCRdb's version includes in-frame clones alone and lacks a portion of them. In the table there are about 43,000 clones, about 94% of which are singletons. Sequenced sample: PBMCs. The receptors shown here come from a donor aged 10 to 29 with latent tuberculosis or without tuberculosis infection. Some clones in this sample may be carry-over from other donors' samples. Each CDR3 is given with its conserved first and last residue. Each record gives: V gene, J gene, CDR3 protein.

>TRBV7-3|TRBJ2-7
CASSLRPGNIYEQYF
>TRBV5-1|TRBJ1-2
CASSLAQGDYGYTF
>TRBV28|TRBJ2-3
CASRGTGTGTDTQYF
>TRBV28|TRBJ2-7
CASSLPGTEHYEQYF
>TRBV7-9|TRBJ2-1
CASSSRKRTSGRRGEQFF
>TRBV7-7|TRBJ2-2
CASSLATAGGNTGELFF
>TRBV10-3|TRBJ1-2
CATRDRQGAYGYTF
>TRBV28|TRBJ1-1
CASSPFRDRVNTEAFF
>TRBV25-1|TRBJ2-3
CASSESGPGQGTDTQYF
>TRBV30|TRBJ2-7
CAWCEDSDCKYEQYF
>TRBV6-5|TRBJ2-5
CASSTAAGETQYF
>TRBV7-9|TRBJ1-1
CASSATGGSSMNTEAFF
>TRBV15|TRBJ2-7
CATSREAGLGYEQYF
>TRBV20-1|TRBJ2-7
CSARAEYEQYF
>TRBV7-4|TRBJ2-7
CASSLGPGQSNYEQYF
>TRBV4-3|TRBJ2-3
CASSHIPWLAPFENITQYF